This T cell receptor beta chain was captured by sequencing in a study of radiotherapy plus CTLA-4 blockade in lung cancer. Profiled with immunoSEQ multiplex PCR; TCRdb holds only in-frame clones, not every one. This table has tens of thousands of clones, around 87% appearing once. CTLA-4 blockade with ipilimumab, together with focal radiation, was given to patients with chemo-refractory metastatic non-small-cell lung cancer. This CDR3 has 14 amino acids. The germline V and J ends were trimmed by 0 bases and 4 bases, with 8 bases remaining between them. Germline CDR1 reads SGHRS; CDR2 reads YFSETQ. V is TRBV5-1 and J is TRBJ2-1; D is unresolved. The clonotype comes from a human donor with non-small cell lung cancer who had stable disease on radiotherapy plus ipilimumab. The material was peripheral blood, obtained from a patient treated with radiotherapy plus ipilimumab. The CDR3 here is CASSLANVYNEQFF. The CDR3 nucleotides are TGCGCCAGCAGCTTGGCTAATGTTTACAATGAGCAGTTCTTC.